This T cell receptor beta chain originates from a study of T-cell reconstitution after alpha-beta-depleted transplantation in children. Preparation of the TCRbeta library used unique molecular identifiers. TCRdb ran MiXCR on the PCR reads and lists one entry per CDR3 protein. The table lists about 290,000 distinct CDR3 sequences, roughly 9.1% of them singletons. Of note for this clonotype: Its antigen is unknown.

Study observations and caveats: Some patients showed high day-60 TCRbeta diversity, which derived from surviving recipient T cells and thymic progenitors. Once a year had passed after transplant, T-cell counts and diversity came mostly from newly produced T cells. Where alpha-beta T cells came from about two months after transplant was reportedly several hundred expanded graft clones.

CDR3 size: 18 residues. V lost 1 base and J 2 bases, leaving 19 bases between the germline ends. The germline V gene encodes CDR1 SGHAT and CDR2 FQDESV (reference sequence). The specimen comprised PBMCs, sampled before TCRalphabeta/CD19-depleted stem cell transplant. The TCR was taken from a boy under three years old with acute myeloid leukemia, due to receive a stem cell transplant. The chain combines TRBV11-1 with TRBJ2-3; maybe TRBD2 (6 bases). The CDR3 sequence: CASSLDGWGLRPTDTQYF. The CDR3 DNA reads as TGTGCCAGCAGCTTAGACGGTTGGGGACTGAGGCCCACAGATACGCAGTATTTT.